This TCR beta chain is drawn from a study of T-cell memory formation after mild COVID-19. The CDR3 loop spans 16 amino acids. Each CDR3 protein is one row after TCRdb ran MiXCR on the 5' RACE reads. Here the sample spans approximately 580,000 distinct CDR3 sequences, roughly 22% being singletons. The chain uses TRBV21-1 and TRBJ2-4. TRBV21-1 corresponds to a pseudogene. The receptor's source is an adult woman who had mild COVID-19 (a few samples of this study predate the infection). Cell type and time point are not known. The sequenced material came from PBMCs or a T cell subset sorted from them (not recorded which). CDR3 sequence (DNA): TGTGCCAGCAGCTCTCGAATTCGGGTAGCCAAAAACATTCAGTACTTC. It translates to CASSSRIRVAKNIQYF.